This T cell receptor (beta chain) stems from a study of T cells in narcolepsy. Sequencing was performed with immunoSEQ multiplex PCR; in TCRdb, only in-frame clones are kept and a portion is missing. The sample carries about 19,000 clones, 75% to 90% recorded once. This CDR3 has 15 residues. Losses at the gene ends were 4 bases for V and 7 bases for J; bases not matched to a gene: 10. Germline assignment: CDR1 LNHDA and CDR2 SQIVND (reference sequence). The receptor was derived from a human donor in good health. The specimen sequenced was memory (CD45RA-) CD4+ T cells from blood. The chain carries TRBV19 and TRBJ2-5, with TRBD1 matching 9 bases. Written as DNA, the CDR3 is TGTGCCAGTAGTACCCAACAGGGGGCAACGGGGACCCAGTACTTC. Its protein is CASSTQQGATGTQYF. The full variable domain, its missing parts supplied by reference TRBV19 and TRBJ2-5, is DGGITQSPKYLFRKEGQNVTLSCEQNLNHDAMYWYRQDPGQGLRLIYYSQIVNDFQKGDIAEGYSVSREKKESFPLTVTSAQKNPTAFYLCASSTQQGATGTQYFGPGTRLLVL.